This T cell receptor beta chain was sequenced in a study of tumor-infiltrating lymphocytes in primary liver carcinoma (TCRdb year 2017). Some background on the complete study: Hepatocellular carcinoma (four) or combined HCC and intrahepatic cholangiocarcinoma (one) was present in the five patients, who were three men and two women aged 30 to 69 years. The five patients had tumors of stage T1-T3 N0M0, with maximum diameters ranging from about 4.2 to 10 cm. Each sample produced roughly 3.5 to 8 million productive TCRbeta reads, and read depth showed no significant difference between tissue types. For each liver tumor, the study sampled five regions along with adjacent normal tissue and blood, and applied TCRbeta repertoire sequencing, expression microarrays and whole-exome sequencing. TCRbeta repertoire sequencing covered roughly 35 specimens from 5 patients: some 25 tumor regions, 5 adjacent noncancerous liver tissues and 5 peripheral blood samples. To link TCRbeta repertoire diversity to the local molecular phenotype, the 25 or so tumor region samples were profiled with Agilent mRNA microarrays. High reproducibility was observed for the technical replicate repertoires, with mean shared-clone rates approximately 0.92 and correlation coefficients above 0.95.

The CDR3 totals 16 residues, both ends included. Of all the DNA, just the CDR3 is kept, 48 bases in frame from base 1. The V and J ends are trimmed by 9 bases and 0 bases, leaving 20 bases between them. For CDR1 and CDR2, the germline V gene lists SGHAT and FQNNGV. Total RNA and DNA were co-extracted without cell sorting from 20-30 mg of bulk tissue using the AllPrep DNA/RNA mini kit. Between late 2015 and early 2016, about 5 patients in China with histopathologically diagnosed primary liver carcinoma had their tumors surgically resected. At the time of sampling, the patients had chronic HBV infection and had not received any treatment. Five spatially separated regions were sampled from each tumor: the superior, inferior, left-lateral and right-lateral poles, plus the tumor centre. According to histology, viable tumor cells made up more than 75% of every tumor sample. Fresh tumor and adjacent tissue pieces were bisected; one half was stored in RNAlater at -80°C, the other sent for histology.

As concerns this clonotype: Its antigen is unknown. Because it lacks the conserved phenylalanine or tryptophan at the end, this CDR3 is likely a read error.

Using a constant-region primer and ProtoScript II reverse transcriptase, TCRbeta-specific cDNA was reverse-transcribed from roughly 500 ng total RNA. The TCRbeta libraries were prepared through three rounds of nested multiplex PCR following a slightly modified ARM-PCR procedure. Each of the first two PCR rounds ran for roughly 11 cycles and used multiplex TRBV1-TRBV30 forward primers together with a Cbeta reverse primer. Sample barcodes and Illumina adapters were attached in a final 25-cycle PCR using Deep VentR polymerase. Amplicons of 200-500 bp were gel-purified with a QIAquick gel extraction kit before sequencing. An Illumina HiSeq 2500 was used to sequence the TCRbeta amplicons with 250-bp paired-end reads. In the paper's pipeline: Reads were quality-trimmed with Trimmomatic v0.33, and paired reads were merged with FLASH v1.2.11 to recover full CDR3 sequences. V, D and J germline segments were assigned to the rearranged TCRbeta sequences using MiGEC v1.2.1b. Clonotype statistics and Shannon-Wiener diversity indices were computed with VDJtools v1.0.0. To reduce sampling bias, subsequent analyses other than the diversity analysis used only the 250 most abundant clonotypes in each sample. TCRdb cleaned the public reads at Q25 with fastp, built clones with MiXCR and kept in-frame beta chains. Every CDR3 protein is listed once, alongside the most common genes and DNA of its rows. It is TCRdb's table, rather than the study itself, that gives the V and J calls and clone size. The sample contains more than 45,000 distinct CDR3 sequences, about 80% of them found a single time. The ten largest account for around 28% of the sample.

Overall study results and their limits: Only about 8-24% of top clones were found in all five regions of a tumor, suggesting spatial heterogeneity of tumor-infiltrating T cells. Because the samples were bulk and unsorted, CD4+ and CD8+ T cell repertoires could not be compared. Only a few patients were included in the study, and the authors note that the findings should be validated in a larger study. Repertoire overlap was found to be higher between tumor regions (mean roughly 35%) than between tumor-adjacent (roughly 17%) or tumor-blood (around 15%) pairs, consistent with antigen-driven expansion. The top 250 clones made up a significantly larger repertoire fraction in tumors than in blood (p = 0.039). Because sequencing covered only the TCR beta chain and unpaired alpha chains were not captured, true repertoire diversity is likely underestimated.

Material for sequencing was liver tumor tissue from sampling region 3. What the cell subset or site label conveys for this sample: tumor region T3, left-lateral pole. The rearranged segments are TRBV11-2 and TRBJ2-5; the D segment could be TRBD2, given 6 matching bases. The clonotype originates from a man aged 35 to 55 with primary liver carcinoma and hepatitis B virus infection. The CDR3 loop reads CARRSRDSANQETQYY. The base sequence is TGTGCCAGGAGATCCCGGGACTCGGCCAACCAAGAGACCCAGTACTAC.